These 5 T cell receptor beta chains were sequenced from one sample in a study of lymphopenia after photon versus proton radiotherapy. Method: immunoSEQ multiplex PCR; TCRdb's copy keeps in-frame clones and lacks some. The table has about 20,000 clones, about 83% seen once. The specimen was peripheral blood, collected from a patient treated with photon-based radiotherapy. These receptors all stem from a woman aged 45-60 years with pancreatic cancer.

The CDR3 loop reads CASSLRAPPAPYEQYF. The CDR3 DNA reads as TGTGCCAGCAGTTTGCGGGCGCCTCCGGCCCCCTACGAGCAGTACTTC. This chain connects TRBV27 to TRBJ2-7, with D tentatively TRBD2 (5 bases). This CDR3 comprises 16 residues. V was cut by 3 bases and J by 2 bases, with 17 bases left in between. Germline assignment: CDR1 MNHEY and CDR2 SMNVEV (reference sequence).

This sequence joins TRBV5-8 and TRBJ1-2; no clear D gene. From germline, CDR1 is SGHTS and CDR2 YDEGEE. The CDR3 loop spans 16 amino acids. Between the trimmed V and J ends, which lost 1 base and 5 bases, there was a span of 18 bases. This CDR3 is CASSLYGPIVSYGYTF. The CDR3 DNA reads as TGTGCCAGCAGCTTGTATGGACCGATAGTTAGTTATGGCTACACCTTC.

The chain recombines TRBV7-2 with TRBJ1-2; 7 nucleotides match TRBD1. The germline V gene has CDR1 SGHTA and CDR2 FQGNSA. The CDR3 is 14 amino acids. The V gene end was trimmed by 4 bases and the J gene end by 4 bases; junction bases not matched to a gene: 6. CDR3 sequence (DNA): TGTGCCAGCAGCTCCCAGACAGGGAGCTATGGCTACACCTTC. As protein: CASSSQTGSYGYTF.

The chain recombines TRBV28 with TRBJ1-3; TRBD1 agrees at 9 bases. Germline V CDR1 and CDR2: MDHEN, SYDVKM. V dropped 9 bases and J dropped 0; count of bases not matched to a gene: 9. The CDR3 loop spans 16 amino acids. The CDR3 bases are TGTGCCAGTCTTACAGGGGGCACCTTCTCTGGAAACACCATATATTTT. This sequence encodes CASLTGGTFSGNTIYF. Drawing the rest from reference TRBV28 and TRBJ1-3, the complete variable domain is DVKVTQSSRYLVKRTGEKVFLECVQDMDHENMFWYRQDPGLGLRLIYFSYDVKMKEKGDIPEGYSVSREKKERFSLILESASTNQTSMYLCASLTGGTFSGNTIYFGEGSWLTVV.

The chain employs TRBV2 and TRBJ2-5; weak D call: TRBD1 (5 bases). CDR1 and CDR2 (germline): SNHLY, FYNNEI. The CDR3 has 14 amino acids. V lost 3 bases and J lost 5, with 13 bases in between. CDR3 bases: TGTGCCAGCAGTGAGGGAAGGGGTCTCGAGACCCAGTACTTC. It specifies CASSEGRGLETQYF.